The 15 T cell receptor beta chains given below trace back to one sample, sequenced in a study of spatial heterogeneity in lung cancer. The study, taken as a whole, reports: Intratumoral expanded alpha and beta TCR counts were found to track tumor mutation counts.

Time point described: sample taken at primary tumor resection. These receptors' targets are unknown. TCRdb re-called the 5' RACE reads through MiXCR, storing one row per CDR3 protein. The data hold about 100,000 distinct CDR3 sequences, with 4.4% observed a single time. The sample in question was lung tumor tissue, obtained at surgery. Receptor source: a male donor with early-stage non-small cell lung cancer.

There are many counts of this clonotype. The gene calls are TRBV4-1 and TRBJ1-1; D remains unclear. Per the germline V gene, CDR1 is MGHRA and CDR2 is YSYEKL. CDR3 size: 14 residues. Trimming cost V 1 base and J 1 base, with 7 bases left between them. The CDR3 here is CASSQATRNTEAFF. The CDR3, as DNA: TGCGCCAGCAGCCAAGCGACAAGGAACACTGAAGCTTTCTTT.

This clonotype was counted at least ten times. The rearrangement links TRBV5-1 to TRBJ2-1; 7 nucleotides agree with TRBD1. CDR3 length: 15 residues. Trimming at V came to 6 bases and at J to 5 bases, leaving 11 bases not matched to a gene. In germline, CDR1 is SGHRS, CDR2 YFSETQ. CDR3 region: CASTWTGLSNNEQFF. DNA of the CDR3: TGCGCCAGCACTTGGACAGGTCTGTCGAACAATGAGCAGTTCTTC. Drawing the rest from reference TRBV5-1 and TRBJ2-1, the complete variable domain is KAGVTQTPRYLIKTRGQQVTLSCSPISGHRSVSWYQQTPGQGLQFLFEYFSETQRNKGNFPGRFSGRQFSNSRSEMNVSTLELGDSALYLCASTWTGLSNNEQFFGPGTRLTVL.

This clonotype has a count of ten or more. The J gene is TRBJ2-7, the V gene TRBV7-9; a weak D match, TRBD2 (6 bases). V was cut by 5 bases and J by 5 bases, with 16 bases left in between. This CDR3 comprises 14 residues. Germline CDR1 is SEHNR and CDR2 is FQNEAQ (reference sequence). CDR3 protein: CASSPMEGFDEQYF. The CDR3 coding sequence is TGTGCCAGCAGCCCTATGGAGGGTTTCGACGAGCAGTACTTC.

The rearrangement uses TRBV2 and TRBJ2-5, with no clear D. Germline CDR1 is SNHLY and CDR2 is FYNNEI. V was clipped by 8 bases and J by 0 bases, with 10 bases between them. This CDR3 contains 13 residues. CDR3 DNA: TGTGCCAGCCGAGACTCATACCAAGAGACCCAGTACTTC. This codes for CASRDSYQETQYF.

This clonotype appeared a few times. V gene TRBV6-1 combines with J gene TRBJ2-5; D may be TRBD1 (5 bases). The CDR3 is 13 residues long. Germline lookup yields CDR1 MNHNS and CDR2 SASEGT. V lost 11 bases and J lost 4, with 17 bases in between. In DNA, the CDR3 is TGTGCCGGATCTAGACAGATCACAGAGACCCAGTACTTC. This encodes CAGSRQITETQYF.

This clonotype was seen a few times. V and J are TRBV15 and TRBJ2-1; no reliable D call. Trimming shortened V by 7 bases and J by 10 bases, and 17 bases separated the two germline ends. The germline gives CDR1 LNHNV, CDR2 YYDKDF (reference sequence). This CDR3 contains 13 residues. For the CDR3, the DNA is TGTGCCACCACCCCCGCCGCGGACGCGGAGCAGTTCTTC. As protein: CATTPAADAEQFF.

This clonotype was detected many times. J is TRBJ2-1 and V is TRBV2; no clear D. In germline, CDR1 is SNHLY, CDR2 FYNNEI. The CDR3 length is 21 residues. Trimming cost V 2 bases and J 5 bases, with 31 bases left between them. The CDR3 nucleotides read TGTGCCAGCAGTGAAAGTTTTGTATTCCCTGCTACCAGGCGGACGGACAATGAGCAGTTCTTC. Residues: CASSESFVFPATRRTDNEQFF.

In its sample, this clonotype was seen many times. The chain links TRBV10-2 to TRBJ1-2, with a possible D match to TRBD1 (5 bases). Germline CDR1 and CDR2: WSHSY and SAAADI. This CDR3 spans 15 amino acids. The germline V and J ends were trimmed by 3 bases and 11 bases, with 22 bases remaining between them. In DNA, the CDR3 is TGCGCCAGCAGTGACCCGAACCAGGGCCCGTCTTGGTACACCTTC. Its protein is CASSDPNQGPSWYTF.

This clonotype has ten or more counts. V and J are TRBV7-9 and TRBJ1-1; D is undetermined. V gave up 1 base and J gave up 6 bases, with 9 bases separating them. From germline, CDR1 is SEHNR and CDR2 FQNEAQ (reference sequence). The CDR3 has 13 residues. The DNA of the CDR3 is TGTGCCAGCAGCTTAGTGGCGGACGCTGAAGCTTTCTTT. As protein: CASSLVADAEAFF.

This clonotype was detected ten times or more. The genes are TRBV6-1 and TRBJ2-7; no reliable D call. V lost 2 bases to trimming and J lost 6 bases, with 17 bases between them. CDR3 length equals 15 residues. Germline V gives CDR1 MNHNS, CDR2 SASEGT. The CDR3 DNA is TGTGCCAGCAGTGAATATGTCGGAACAGTACCCGAGCAGTACTTC. Translated: CASSEYVGTVPEQYF.

This clonotype was observed at least ten times. The rearrangement links TRBV12-5 to TRBJ2-7, with D unclear. Germline-derived CDR1 and CDR2 are LGHNT and FRNRAP. The CDR3 contains 15 residues. Trimming removed 0 bases from V and 2 bases from J, with 11 bases in between. The CDR3 nucleotides read TGTGCTAGTGGTTTGGTACGCGGCCCGACCTACGAGCAGTACTTC. It encodes CASGLVRGPTYEQYF.

This clonotype was recorded many times. This chain uses TRBV7-6 with TRBJ2-6; TRBD2 is a possible D gene (5 bases). CDR1 SGHVS and CDR2 FNYEAQ come from the germline V gene. This CDR3 has 18 residues. The V gene lost 1 base and the J gene lost 1 base, with 14 bases spanning the gap. The DNA of the CDR3 is TGTGCCAGCAGCTTAGGTGTATGGAGGCGGTCTGGGGCCAACGTCCTGACTTTC. It yields the protein CASSLGVWRRSGANVLTF.

This clonotype was found a few times. V usage is TRBV2 and J usage is TRBJ2-3; no definite D call. V shed 2 bases and J shed 1 base, with 7 bases lying between them. The germline V gene has CDR1 SNHLY and CDR2 FYNNEI. The length of the CDR3 is 14 residues. The CDR3 bases are TGTGCCAGCAGTGAAAGGCTAGGCACAGATACGCAGTATTTT. Translating gives CASSERLGTDTQYF.

This clonotype was recorded at least ten times. This chain uses TRBV4-1 with TRBJ1-1; D call uncertain. V lost 0 bases and J lost 8, with 19 bases in between. The CDR3 contains 16 residues. Germline CDR1 MGHRA, CDR2 YSYEKL. The CDR3 spells CASSQDQIGKAKEAFF. CDR3 bases: TGCGCCAGCAGCCAAGATCAGATAGGCAAAGCCAAAGAAGCTTTCTTT.

This clonotype was seen only a few times. This chain joins TRBV10-3 and TRBJ2-7, with unresolved D. The germline gives CDR1 ENHRY, CDR2 SYGVKD. CDR3 length equals 13 residues. Trimming removed 3 bases at V and 3 bases at J, with 9 bases between. CDR3 in amino acids: CAISEGGDYEQYF. CDR3 DNA sequence: TGTGCCATCAGTGAAGGTGGGGACTACGAGCAGTACTTC.